This TCR beta chain originates from a study of T cell responses to AZD1222 COVID-19 vaccine. Study-wide results and caveats: Most donors were white British, females outnumbered males, and clonal diversity was possibly underestimated.

Using immunoSEQ multiplex PCR, the repertoire was profiled, and TCRdb retains in-frame clones only, with some absent. The sample yields tens of thousands of clones, roughly 88% seen once. Combined were second doses at about 4 or about 12 weeks. CDR1 and CDR2 from the germline V gene are SGHRS and YFSETQ. Trimming removed 0 bases at V and 0 bases at J, with 9 bases between. The CDR3 sequence is 15 residues long. With respect to this clone: Its matching antigen is unknown.

Sequences were derived from peripheral blood, sampled 28 days after the second AZD1222 dose. This TCR was sampled from an adult who received the AZD1222 COVID-19 vaccine. The chain joins TRBV5-1 to TRBJ1-1, with D unclear. CDR3 sequence: CASSLVISMNTEAFF. The CDR3 bases are TGCGCCAGCAGCTTGGTGATCTCCATGAACACTGAAGCTTTCTTT.